Following are 31 T cell receptor beta chains from one sample sequenced in a study of shared clonotypes between healthy human individuals. Clones were read by immunoSEQ multiplex PCR, and TCRdb kept only the in-frame ones, dropping some. The sample lists 2.3 million or so clones, over 90% occurring once. Sequences were obtained from naive CD4+ T cells from PBMCs. Subset noted: CD45RA+ positively selected. The source is a young man in good health. Some clones in this sample may be carry-over from other donors' samples.

Note on this clone: The sample contains more than one DNA sequence encoding this CDR3. The chain links TRBV5-1 to TRBJ2-5, with TRBD2 identical over 14 bases. CDR1 SGHRS and CDR2 YFSETQ come from the germline V gene. This CDR3 region has 15 residues. With 4 bases clipped from V and 4 bases from J, the junction kept 3 bases outside the gene matches. The CDR3 region is CASSPGLAGVETQYF. CDR3 sequence (DNA): TGCGCCAGCAGCCCGGGACTAGCGGGAGTAGAGACCCAGTACTTC.

CDR3 in DNA: TGCAGCGACCGACAGGGGGCGCGGACTGAAGCTTTCTTT. Encoded protein: CSDRQGARTEAFF. The chain carries TRBV29-1 and TRBJ1-1, with 10 bases fitting TRBD1. CDR1 is SQVTM, CDR2 ANQGSEA, per germline. The J segment lost 5 bases and the V segment lost 7 bases, leaving 7 bases of the junction unmatched. This CDR3 is built from 13 residues.

V usage is TRBV5-1 and J usage is TRBJ2-6; D not certain. Trimming stripped 4 bases from V and 4 bases from J, with 9 bases between. The CDR3 covers 14 residues. Looked up from germline, CDR1 is SGHRS and CDR2 is YFSETQ. The CDR3 sequence: CASSVGTGANVLTF. The DNA of the CDR3 is TGCGCCAGCAGCGTGGGTACCGGGGCCAACGTCCTGACTTTC.

The rearrangement uses TRBV28 and TRBJ2-3, with 12 bases lining up with TRBD2. J was trimmed by 7 bases and V by 5 bases; bases with no gene match: 4. This CDR3 comprises 14 residues. Per the germline V gene, CDR1 is MDHEN and CDR2 is SYDVKM. CDR3 sequence reads: CASSTGTSGHTQYF. CDR3 sequence (DNA): TGTGCCAGCAGTACCGGGACTAGCGGGCATACGCAGTATTTT.

This rearrangement joins TRBV6-5 to TRBJ1-1; 8 bases match TRBD1. CDR3 size: 16 residues. The germline V gene has CDR1 MNHEY and CDR2 SVGAGI. The ends lost 0 bases at V and 3 bases at J; junction bases unmatched: 6. CDR3 sequence reads: CASSYSYHRGYTEAFF. For the CDR3, the DNA is TGTGCCAGCAGTTACTCGTACCACAGGGGGTACACTGAAGCTTTCTTT.

The chain recombines TRBV6-5 with TRBJ2-7; no firm D call. The germline V gene has CDR1 MNHEY and CDR2 SVGAGI. The CDR3 extends over 14 amino acids. The germline V and J ends were trimmed by 2 bases and 4 bases, with 12 bases remaining between them. The CDR3 protein is CASSYLLSGYEQYF. The CDR3 DNA is TGTGCCAGCAGTTACCTTCTATCTGGGTACGAGCAGTACTTC.

This clone showed up just once. This chain connects TRBV5-4 to TRBJ2-5; no definite D call. V was shortened by 0 bases and J by 4 bases, with 10 bases between the two germline ends. This CDR3 has 14 residues. Germline CDR1 reads SGHNT; CDR2 reads YYREEE (reference sequence). The CDR3, as DNA: TGTGCCAGCAGCTTGGCCGGTAGACCAGAGACCCAGTACTTC. This gives the protein CASSLAGRPETQYF. Filled out from reference TRBV5-4 and TRBJ2-5, the complete variable domain reads ETGVTQSPTHLIKTRGQQVTLRCSSQSGHNTVSWYQQALGQGPQFIFQYYREEENGRGNFPPRFSGLQFPNYSSELNVNALELDDSALYLCASSLAGRPETQYFGPGTRLLVL.

The CDR3 DNA reads TGTGCCAGCAGCTTGCTGGGGGGGTTGGCTTTCTTT. Its protein product is CASSLLGGLAFF. The chain links TRBV5-4 to TRBJ1-1; D may be TRBD1 (5 bases). Germline CDR1 SGHNT, CDR2 YYREEE (reference sequence). The CDR3 length is 12 residues. V dropped 1 base and J dropped 11 bases, with 12 bases sitting between them.

The V gene is TRBV5-1, the J gene TRBJ2-2; D gene unclear. The germline V gene has CDR1 SGHRS and CDR2 YFSETQ. Trimming cost V 0 bases and J 6 bases, with 6 bases left between them. This CDR3 spans 13 amino acids. CDR3 bases: TGCGCCAGCAGCTTGGACGGGTCCGGGGAGCTGTTTTTT. This encodes CASSLDGSGELFF.

Of note for this clone: Other DNA sequences within the sample encode an identical CDR3. The V gene is TRBV18, the J gene TRBJ1-2; 7 bases are shared with TRBD1. The germline V gene encodes CDR1 KGHSH and CDR2 LQKENI. The V gene end was trimmed by 6 bases and the J gene end by 3 bases; junction bases not matched to a gene: 7. The CDR3 has 14 amino acids. This chain's CDR3 is CASSQTDRDYGYTF. DNA of the CDR3: TGTGCCAGCTCCCAGACCGACAGGGACTATGGCTACACCTTC.

V gene TRBV10-3 combines with J gene TRBJ2-3; 12 bases are shared with TRBD2. Trimming removed 6 bases from V and 3 bases from J; junction bases left unmatched: 7. The germline V gene has CDR1 ENHRY and CDR2 SYGVKD. The CDR3 is 16 amino acids. The CDR3 DNA reads as TGTGCCATCAGAGACCCTAGCGGGGGGGGGACAGATACGCAGTATTTT. Amino acids: CAIRDPSGGGTDTQYF.

This clone appeared once. This chain links TRBV5-8 with TRBJ1-1; D is unresolved. V dropped 0 bases and J dropped 1 base, with 7 bases sitting between them. Looked up from germline, CDR1 is SGHTS and CDR2 is YDEGEE. The CDR3 has 14 amino acids. The CDR3 loop reads CASSLVAENTEAFF. CDR3 DNA: TGTGCCAGCAGCTTGGTGGCAGAGAACACTGAAGCTTTCTTT.

The chain couples TRBV7-2 to TRBJ2-1; 7 bases match TRBD2. The V gene end was trimmed by 5 bases and the J gene end by 7 bases; junction bases not matched to a gene: 11. The CDR3 extends over 15 amino acids. CDR1 and CDR2 from the germline V gene are SGHTA and FQGNSA. The CDR3 loop is CASSRGSVVVNEQFF. The CDR3 region has the DNA TGTGCCAGCAGCCGCGGGAGTGTAGTCGTTAATGAGCAGTTCTTC.

This chain joins TRBV10-1 and TRBJ2-3; TRBD1 agrees at 7 bases. CDR1 is WNHNN, CDR2 SYGVQD, per germline (reference sequence). V lost 3 bases and J lost 1; bases outside the gene matches: 7. The CDR3 is 16 amino acids. Here the CDR3 reads CASSDTGALRTDTQYF. Here the CDR3 DNA reads TGCGCCAGCAGTGACACAGGGGCCCTACGCACAGATACGCAGTATTTT.

Points on this clone: At one boundary the junction diverges from the germline segment, which might be a read error. The chain joins TRBV2 to TRBJ1-2; D perhaps matches TRBD1 (6 bases). The CDR3 is 10 amino acids. Germline lookup yields CDR1 SNHLY and CDR2 FYNNEI. CDR3 nucleotide sequence: TGTGCCAGCAGTGGTACGGGGGCGCACTTC. Its translation is CASSGTGAHF.

The chain recombines TRBV7-2 with TRBJ1-1; weak D call: TRBD1 (5 bases). V lost 3 bases to trimming and J lost 7 bases, with 9 bases between them. Germline V lookup: CDR1 SGHTA, CDR2 FQGNSA. The CDR3 is 12 residues long. CDR3 nucleotides: TGTGCCAGCAGCTTCGCAGGGCTTGAAGCTTTCTTT. Amino acid sequence: CASSFAGLEAFF. Drawing the rest from reference TRBV7-2 and TRBJ1-1, the complete variable domain is GAGVSQSPSNKVTEKGKDVELRCDPISGHTALYWYRQSLGQGLEFLIYFQGNSAPDKSGLPSDRFSAERTGGSVSTLTIQRTQQEDSAVYLCASSFAGLEAFFGQGTRLTVV.

The V gene is TRBV6-5, the J gene TRBJ2-3; D call uncertain. Germline V lookup: CDR1 MNHEY, CDR2 SVGAGI. The CDR3 runs 13 residues. V was clipped by 6 bases and J by 2 bases, with 9 bases between them. CDR3 coding DNA: TGTGCCAGCAGGCTGGAGTACACAGATACGCAGTATTTT. This gives the protein CASRLEYTDTQYF.

This clone was recorded once. The chain links TRBV9 to TRBJ1-1; 9 nucleotides align to TRBD1. Germline CDR1 and CDR2: SGDLS and YYNGEE. The CDR3 is 16 amino acids. Germline trimming cut 7 bases from V and 4 bases from J; bases unmatched to any gene: 14. CDR3 nucleotide sequence: TGTGCCAGCTCCGATCCGGGACAGGGACGAGGCACTGAAGCTTTCTTT. It translates to CASSDPGQGRGTEAFF.

The chain joins TRBV4-1 to TRBJ2-5; D not resolved. The CDR3 loop spans 20 amino acids. In germline, CDR1 is MGHRA, CDR2 YSYEKL. V gave up 0 bases and J gave up 3 bases, with 26 bases separating them. CDR3 sequence reads: CASSQDFRIAPFVGKETQYF. The CDR3, as DNA: TGCGCCAGCAGCCAAGACTTTCGAATCGCTCCTTTCGTAGGGAAAGAGACCCAGTACTTC.

This clone was found a few times. The gene calls are TRBV11-2 and TRBJ1-4; 7 nucleotides match TRBD1. V lost 3 bases to trimming and J lost 5 bases; unmatched junction nucleotides: 6. The CDR3 loop spans 15 amino acids. Germline V gene sequence: CDR1 SGHAT, CDR2 FQNNGV. The CDR3 sequence: CASSFRQGLNEKLFF. CDR3 coding DNA: TGTGCCAGCAGCTTCAGACAGGGACTGAATGAAAAACTGTTTTTT.

This clone was detected a few times. The gene calls are TRBV5-1 and TRBJ1-3; no clear D gene. V was clipped by 4 bases and J by 2 bases, with 16 bases between them. The CDR3 sequence is 16 residues long. Germline V gives CDR1 SGHRS, CDR2 YFSETQ. CDR3 nucleotides: TGCGCCAGCAGCCCGAGTCCGACTAGGACTGGAAACACCATATATTTT. Amino acid sequence: CASSPSPTRTGNTIYF.

The V and J genes are TRBV19 and TRBJ1-2; unclear D gene. The V gene's germline CDR1 is LNHDA and CDR2 SQIVND (reference sequence). V was shortened by 5 bases and J by 8 bases, with 18 bases between the two germline ends. This CDR3 contains 14 residues. DNA of the CDR3: TGTGCCAGTAGTTTACCGAACAGCGGTGGCGGCTACACCTTC. It codes for CASSLPNSGGGYTF.

This clone was detected a few times. The chain recombines TRBV5-6 with TRBJ2-3; weak D call: TRBD1 (5 bases). V was pared by 3 bases and J by 0 bases, with 11 bases between. CDR3 length: 15 amino acids. CDR1 is SGHDT, CDR2 YYEEEE, per germline. The CDR3 bases are TGTGCCAGCAGCTGGACGGCAGGGAGCACAGATACGCAGTATTTT. Translating gives CASSWTAGSTDTQYF.

A remark on this clone: The same CDR3 is also encoded by other DNA sequences in this sample. The rearrangement uses TRBV7-2 and TRBJ2-7, with 11 nucleotides matching TRBD2. Looked up from germline, CDR1 is SGHTA and CDR2 is FQGNSA. CDR3 size: 16 residues. With V trimmed by 0 bases and J by 0 bases, 1 base remained unmatched. The CDR3 nucleotides read TGTGCCAGCAGCTTAGCGGGGACTAGCGGCTCCTACGAGCAGTACTTC. Translation gives CASSLAGTSGSYEQYF. Full variable domain (rest looked up from reference TRBV7-2 and TRBJ2-7): GAGVSQSPSNKVTEKGKDVELRCDPISGHTALYWYRQSLGQGLEFLIYFQGNSAPDKSGLPSDRFSAERTGGSVSTLTIQRTQQEDSAVYLCASSLAGTSGSYEQYFGPGTRLTVT.

The J gene is TRBJ1-2, the V gene TRBV28; 7 bases are shared with TRBD1. The CDR3 loop spans 17 amino acids. Per the germline V gene, CDR1 is MDHEN and CDR2 is SYDVKM. V lost 3 bases and J lost 0; bases outside the gene matches: 10. The CDR3 loop is CASSFYRGGNPNYGYTF. The CDR3 DNA reads TGTGCCAGCAGTTTCTACAGGGGTGGAAACCCTAACTATGGCTACACCTTC.

Concerning this clone: The sample holds other DNA sequences that translate to the same CDR3. CDR3 sequence: CASSPDGTSGYEQYF. The DNA of the CDR3 is TGCGCCAGCAGCCCGGACGGGACTAGCGGCTACGAGCAGTACTTC. J is TRBJ2-7 and V is TRBV5-1; 11 bases fit TRBD2. This CDR3 spans 15 amino acids. Germline V gene lookup returns CDR1 SGHRS and CDR2 YFSETQ. Losses at the gene ends were 4 bases for V and 3 bases for J; bases not matched to a gene: 6.

This chain connects TRBV28 to TRBJ1-2, with D unresolved. V was cut by 5 bases and J by 3 bases, with 13 bases left in between. The CDR3 contains 14 residues. Germline CDR1 is MDHEN and CDR2 is SYDVKM. CDR3 nucleotide sequence: TGTGCCAGCAGTCTGGGAGGGCCGGACTATGGCTACACCTTC. Its protein product is CASSLGGPDYGYTF.

The chain couples TRBV12-5 to TRBJ2-3; TRBD2 might be the D (6 bases). Germline V gives CDR1 LGHNT, CDR2 FRNRAP. The CDR3 has 16 residues. Deletions cut 3 bases from V and 3 bases from J, with 16 bases between. In DNA, the CDR3 is TGTGCTAGTGGTTTAAACTACGGGAGTTTTACAGATACGCAGTATTTT. The encoded protein is CASGLNYGSFTDTQYF.

The rearrangement links TRBV20-1 to TRBJ2-1; 7 bases align to TRBD1. The CDR3 runs to 11 residues. Germline V lookup: CDR1 DFQATT, CDR2 SNEGSKA (reference sequence). V shed 6 bases and J 9 bases; nucleotides not matched to a gene: 5. The CDR3 DNA follows: TGCAGTGCGTTACAGGGGCCTGAGCAGTTCTTC. The encoded protein is CSALQGPEQFF.

This clone was picked up one time. The rearrangement joins TRBV7-9 to TRBJ2-1; 10 bases match TRBD2. Germline V gene data show CDR1 as SEHNR and CDR2 as FQNEAQ (reference sequence). The CDR3 has 17 residues. V lost 5 bases, J lost 5 bases, and 12 bases stayed unmatched. The CDR3 region is CASSPYGVLAGNNEQFF. The CDR3 DNA follows: TGTGCCAGCAGCCCTTACGGGGTACTAGCGGGAAACAATGAGCAGTTCTTC.

This chain uses TRBV5-8 with TRBJ2-5; D not certain. CDR3 size: 10 residues. In germline, CDR1 is SGHTS, CDR2 YDEGEE. V was clipped by 0 bases and J by 14 bases, with 8 bases between them. CDR3 loop: CASSLGHPYF. The CDR3 DNA follows: TGTGCCAGCAGCTTGGGCCATCCATACTTC.